The 13 T cell receptor beta chains reported below all come from one sample, sequenced in a study of T cell changes during pregnancy in multiple sclerosis. Assay used: immunoSEQ multiplex PCR; TCRdb lists only in-frame clones, some missing. The sample includes 18,000 or so clones, 87% seen only once; the top ten take 13%. The sequencing here drew on CD8+ T cells from peripheral blood mononuclear cells, taken in the third trimester of pregnancy. The source is a female donor in good health, enrolled as a control in a pregnancy study.

The chain employs TRBV15 and TRBJ1-2; no firm D call. Trimming took 0 bases from V and 2 from J, leaving 13 bases between them. The germline CDR1 and CDR2 sequences are LNHNV and YYDKDF (reference sequence). This CDR3 region has 16 residues. In DNA form, the CDR3 reads TGTGCCACCAGCAGAGACAGAAATAATTACAACTATGGCTACACCTTC. It specifies CATSRDRNNYNYGYTF.

The CDR3 spells CASSQGTSGGKYF. The CDR3 DNA sequence: TGTGCCAGCAGCCAGGGGACTAGCGGGGGCAAGTACTTC. The chain recombines TRBV28 with TRBJ2-5; 14 bases are a match to TRBD2. This CDR3 is 13 amino acids long. The V segment lost 6 bases and the J segment 12 bases; nucleotides outside the gene matches: 6. Per germline, CDR1 MDHEN and CDR2 SYDVKM.

J is TRBJ2-2 and V is TRBV4-1, with D possibly TRBD2 on 7 matching bases. The germline CDR1 and CDR2 sequences are MGHRA and YSYEKL. CDR3 length: 17 residues. Deletions cut 0 bases from V and 3 bases from J, with 14 bases between. CDR3 in amino acids: CASSQEAGGAYTGELFF. The CDR3 coding sequence is TGCGCCAGCAGCCAAGAAGCTGGGGGGGCCTACACCGGGGAGCTGTTTTTT.

As to this clone: The germline gene is not matched at one end of the junction; a read error may be the cause. CDR3 sequence (DNA): TGTGCCAGCAGTGTATCCGGGACAGGGCGAGGGGAGCAGTACTTC. It codes for CASSVSGTGRGEQYF. V gene TRBV27 combines with J gene TRBJ2-7, with 9 bases fitting TRBD1. The CDR3 contains 15 residues. Germline V gene data show CDR1 as MNHEY and CDR2 as SMNVEV (reference sequence).

This clone qualifies as medium-sized. The V call is TRBV6-4, the J call TRBJ2-2; no firm D call. The V gene lost 5 bases and the J gene lost 1 base, with 5 bases spanning the gap. Germline V gene data show CDR1 as MRHNA and CDR2 as SNTAGT. The CDR3 contains 13 residues. The CDR3, as DNA: TGTGCCAGCAGTCCAGGGAACACCGGGGAGCTGTTTTTT. This encodes CASSPGNTGELFF.

The chain uses TRBV4-1 and TRBJ2-2, with 9 bases identical to TRBD2. V gave up 4 bases and J gave up 7 bases; unmatched junction bases: 13. The CDR3 spans 17 residues. Germline V lookup: CDR1 MGHRA, CDR2 YSYEKL. The CDR3 sequence is CASSPEWTSETNGELFF. In nucleotides, the CDR3 is TGCGCCAGCAGCCCGGAATGGACTAGCGAAACCAACGGGGAGCTGTTTTTT.

This clone has only a few counts. This chain uses TRBV27 with TRBJ2-7; 7 bases map to TRBD2. There are 14 residues in the CDR3. Germline assignment: CDR1 MNHEY and CDR2 SMNVEV (reference sequence). Trimming removed 4 bases from V and 7 bases from J; junction bases left unmatched: 10. The CDR3 region is CASSYYGLVGEQYF. CDR3 bases: TGTGCCAGCAGTTATTACGGACTAGTGGGGGAGCAGTACTTC.

The chain carries TRBV27 and TRBJ1-5; no firm D call. The CDR3 runs to 13 residues. Trimming cost V 6 bases and J 6 bases, with 12 bases left between them. Germline V lookup: CDR1 MNHEY, CDR2 SMNVEV (reference sequence). CDR3 sequence reads: CASSLGGLQPQHF. For the CDR3, the DNA is TGTGCCAGCAGCCTCGGTGGGCTTCAGCCCCAGCATTTT.

The chain carries TRBV2 and TRBJ2-7; 9 bases align to TRBD2. Germline-derived CDR1 and CDR2 are SNHLY and FYNNEI. The CDR3 covers 16 residues. After removal of 6 bases from V and 5 bases from J, the junction contained 14 bases not matched to a gene. CDR3 bases: TGTGCCAGCAGCGGAAAGTTAGCGGGAGATTATAACGAGCAGTACTTC. Its protein product is CASSGKLAGDYNEQYF.

The CDR3 is CASSFDRSTYEQYF. The CDR3 DNA follows: TGTGCCAGCAGTTTCGACAGGTCCACCTACGAGCAGTACTTC. The V call is TRBV28, the J call TRBJ2-7; maybe TRBD1 (6 bases). The germline gives CDR1 MDHEN, CDR2 SYDVKM. V lost 3 bases, J lost 2 bases, and 11 bases lay in between. This CDR3 contains 14 residues.

A single count supports this clone. The chain is built from TRBV11-2 and TRBJ1-2, with D maybe TRBD1 (6 bases). V lost 1 base and J 4 bases, leaving 16 bases between the germline ends. CDR3 size: 16 residues. Germline V gene sequence: CDR1 SGHAT, CDR2 FQNNGV. As DNA, the CDR3 is TGTGCCAGCAGCTTAGGTCCAGGGGCCTTTTCCTATGGCTACACCTTC. The encoded protein is CASSLGPGAFSYGYTF.

V gene TRBV27 combines with J gene TRBJ1-1; possible D gene TRBD1, 5 bases. The germline V gene has CDR1 MNHEY and CDR2 SMNVEV (reference sequence). CDR3 length equals 13 residues. V was shortened by 2 bases and J by 5 bases, with 9 bases between the two germline ends. The DNA of the CDR3 is TGTGCCAGCAGTTTAGGGGCTGGGACTGAAGCTTTCTTT. Translated: CASSLGAGTEAFF.

This clone is a singleton in its sample. The CDR3 DNA follows: TGCGCCAGCAGCTCGAACCCTAGCGGGCGGTACGAGCAGTACTTC. Amino acid sequence: CASSSNPSGRYEQYF. The chain couples TRBV5-1 to TRBJ2-7; 8 positions match TRBD2. This CDR3 region has 15 residues. Germline values: CDR1 SGHRS, CDR2 YFSETQ. Trimming at V came to 3 bases and at J to 4 bases, leaving 9 bases not matched to a gene.